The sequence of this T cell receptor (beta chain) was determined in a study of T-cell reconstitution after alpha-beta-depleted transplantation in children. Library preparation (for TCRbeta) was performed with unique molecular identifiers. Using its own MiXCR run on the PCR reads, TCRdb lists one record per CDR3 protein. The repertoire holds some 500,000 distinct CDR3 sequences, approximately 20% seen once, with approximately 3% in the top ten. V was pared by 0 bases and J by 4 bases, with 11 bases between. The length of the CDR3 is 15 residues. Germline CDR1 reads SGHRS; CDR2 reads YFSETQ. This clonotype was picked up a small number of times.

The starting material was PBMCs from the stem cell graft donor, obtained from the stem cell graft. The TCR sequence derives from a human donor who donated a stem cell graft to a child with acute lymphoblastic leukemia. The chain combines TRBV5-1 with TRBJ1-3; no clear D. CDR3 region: CASSLEDGLGNTIYF. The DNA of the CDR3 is TGCGCCAGCAGCTTGGAGGACGGCTTGGGAAACACCATATATTTT.